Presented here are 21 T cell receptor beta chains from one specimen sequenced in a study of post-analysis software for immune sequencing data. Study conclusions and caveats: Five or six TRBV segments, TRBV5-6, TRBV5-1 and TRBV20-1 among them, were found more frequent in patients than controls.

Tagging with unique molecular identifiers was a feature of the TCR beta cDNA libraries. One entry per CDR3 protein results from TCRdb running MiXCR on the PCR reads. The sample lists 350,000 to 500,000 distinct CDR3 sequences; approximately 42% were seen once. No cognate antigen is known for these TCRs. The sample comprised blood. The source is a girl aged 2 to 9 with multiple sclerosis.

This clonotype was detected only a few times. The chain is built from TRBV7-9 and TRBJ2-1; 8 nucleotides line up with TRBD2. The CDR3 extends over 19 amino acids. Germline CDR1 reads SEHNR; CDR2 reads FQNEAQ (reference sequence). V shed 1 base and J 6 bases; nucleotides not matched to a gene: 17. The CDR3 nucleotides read TGTGCCAGCAGCTTAGGATTCGGCGGAGCGGGAGAGATCGGCAATGAGCAGTTCTTC. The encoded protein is CASSLGFGGAGEIGNEQFF.

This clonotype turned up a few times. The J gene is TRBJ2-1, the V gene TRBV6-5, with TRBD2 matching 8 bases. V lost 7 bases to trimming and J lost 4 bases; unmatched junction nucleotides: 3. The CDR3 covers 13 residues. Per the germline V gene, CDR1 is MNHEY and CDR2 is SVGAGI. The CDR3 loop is CASKPSGYNEQFF. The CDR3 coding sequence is TGTGCCAGCAAGCCTAGCGGGTACAATGAGCAGTTCTTC.

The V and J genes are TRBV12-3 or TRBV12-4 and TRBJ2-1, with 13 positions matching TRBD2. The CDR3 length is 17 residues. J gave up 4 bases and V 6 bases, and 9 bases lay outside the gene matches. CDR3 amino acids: CASSNLGTSGTYNEQFF. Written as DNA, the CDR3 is TGTGCCAGCAGCAACCTAGGGACTAGCGGGACTTACAATGAGCAGTTCTTC.

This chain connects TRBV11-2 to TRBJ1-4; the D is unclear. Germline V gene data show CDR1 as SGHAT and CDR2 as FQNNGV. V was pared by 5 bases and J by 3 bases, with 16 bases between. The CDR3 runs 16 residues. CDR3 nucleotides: TGTGCCAGCAGCGCCGACTCCGAGGCTCCTAATGAAAAACTGTTTTTT. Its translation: CASSADSEAPNEKLFF.

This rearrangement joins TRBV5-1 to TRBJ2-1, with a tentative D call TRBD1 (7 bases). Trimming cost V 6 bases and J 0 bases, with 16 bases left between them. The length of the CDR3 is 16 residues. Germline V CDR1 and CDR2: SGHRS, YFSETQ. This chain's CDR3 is CASTVAGQSSYNEQFF. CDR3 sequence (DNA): TGCGCCAGCACAGTGGCGGGACAGAGCTCCTACAATGAGCAGTTCTTC.

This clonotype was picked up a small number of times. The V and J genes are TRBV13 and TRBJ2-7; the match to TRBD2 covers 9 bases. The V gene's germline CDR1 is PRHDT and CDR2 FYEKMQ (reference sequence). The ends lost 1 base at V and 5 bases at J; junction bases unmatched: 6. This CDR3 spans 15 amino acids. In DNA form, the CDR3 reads TGTGCCAGCAGCTTAGTGGCTAGCGGGAACAACGAGCAGTACTTC. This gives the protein CASSLVASGNNEQYF.

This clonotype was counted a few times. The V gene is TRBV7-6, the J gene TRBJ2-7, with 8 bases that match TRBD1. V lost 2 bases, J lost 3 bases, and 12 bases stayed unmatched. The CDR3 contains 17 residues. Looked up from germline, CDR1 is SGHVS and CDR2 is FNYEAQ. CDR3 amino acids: CASSLSPLPGTGYEQYF. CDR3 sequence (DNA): TGTGCCAGCAGCTTATCCCCGCTCCCTGGGACAGGCTACGAGCAGTACTTC.

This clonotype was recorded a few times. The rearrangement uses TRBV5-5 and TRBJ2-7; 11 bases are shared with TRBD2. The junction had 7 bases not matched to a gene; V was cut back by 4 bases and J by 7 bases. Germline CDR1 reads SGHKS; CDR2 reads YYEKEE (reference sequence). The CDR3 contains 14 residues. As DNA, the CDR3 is TGTGCCAGCAGCGTACTAGCGGGAGTGGGTGAGCAGTACTTC. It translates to CASSVLAGVGEQYF.

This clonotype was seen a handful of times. CDR3: CASNSWTVLNYGYTF. DNA of the CDR3: TGTGCCAGCAACTCCTGGACAGTCTTAAACTATGGCTACACCTTC. The V gene is TRBV7-2, the J gene TRBJ1-2; D is possibly TRBD1 (6 bases). The germline V and J ends were trimmed by 7 bases and 2 bases, with 17 bases remaining between them. CDR1 and CDR2 from the germline V gene are SGHTA and FQGNSA. The CDR3 length is 15 residues.

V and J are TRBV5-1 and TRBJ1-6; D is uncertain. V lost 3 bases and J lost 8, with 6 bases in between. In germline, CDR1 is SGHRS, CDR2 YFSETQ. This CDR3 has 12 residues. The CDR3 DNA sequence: TGCGCCAGCAGCTCGCGAGATTCACCCCTCCACTTT. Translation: CASSSRDSPLHF.

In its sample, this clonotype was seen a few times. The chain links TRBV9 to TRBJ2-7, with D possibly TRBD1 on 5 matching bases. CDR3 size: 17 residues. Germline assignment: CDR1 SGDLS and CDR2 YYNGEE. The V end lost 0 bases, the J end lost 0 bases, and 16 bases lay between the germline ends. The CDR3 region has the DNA TGTGCCAGCAGCGTAGATGGGGCAGGCACCAGCTCCTACGAGCAGTACTTC. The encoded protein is CASSVDGAGTSSYEQYF.

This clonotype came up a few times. DNA of the CDR3: TGCAGCGTCATGGCCCCGGGGATGGACGAGCAGTACTTC. This sequence encodes CSVMAPGMDEQYF. The chain couples TRBV29-1 to TRBJ2-4; a possible D gene is TRBD2 (5 bases). The J call may be mistaken, given a closer DNA end match to TRBJ2-7. The CDR3 contains 13 residues. Germline V CDR1 and CDR2: SQVTM, ANQGSEA.

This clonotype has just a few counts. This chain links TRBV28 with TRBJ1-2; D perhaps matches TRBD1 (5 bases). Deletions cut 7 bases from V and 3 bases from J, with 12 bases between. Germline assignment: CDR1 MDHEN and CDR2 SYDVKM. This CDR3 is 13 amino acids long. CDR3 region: CASMIGGDYGYTF. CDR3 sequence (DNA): TGTGCCAGCATGATTGGGGGGGACTATGGCTACACCTTC.

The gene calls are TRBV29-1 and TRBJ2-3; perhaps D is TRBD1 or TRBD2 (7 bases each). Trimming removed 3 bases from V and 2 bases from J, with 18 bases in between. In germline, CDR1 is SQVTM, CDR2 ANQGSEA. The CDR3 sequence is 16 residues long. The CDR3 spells CSVEEWQGGYTDTQYF. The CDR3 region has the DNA TGCAGCGTTGAGGAGTGGCAGGGGGGGTACACAGATACGCAGTATTTT.

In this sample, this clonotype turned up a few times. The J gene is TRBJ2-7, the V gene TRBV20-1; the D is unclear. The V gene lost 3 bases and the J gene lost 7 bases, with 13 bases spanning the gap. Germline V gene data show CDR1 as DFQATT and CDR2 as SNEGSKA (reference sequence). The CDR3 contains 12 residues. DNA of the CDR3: TGCAGTGCTAGCGGGCCCTTTTGGGAGCAGTACTTC. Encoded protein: CSASGPFWEQYF.

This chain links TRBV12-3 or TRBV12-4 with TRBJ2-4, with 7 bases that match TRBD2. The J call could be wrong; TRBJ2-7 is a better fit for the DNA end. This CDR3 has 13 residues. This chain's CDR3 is CASGGGGSHEQYF. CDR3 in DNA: TGTGCCAGCGGGGGGGGAGGGAGCCACGAGCAGTACTTC.

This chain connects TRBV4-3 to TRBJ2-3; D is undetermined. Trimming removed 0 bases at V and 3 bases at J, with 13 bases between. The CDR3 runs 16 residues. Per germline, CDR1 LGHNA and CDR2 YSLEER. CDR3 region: CASSQDPNPSTDTQYF. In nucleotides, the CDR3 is TGCGCCAGCAGCCAAGATCCTAACCCTTCAACAGATACGCAGTATTTT.

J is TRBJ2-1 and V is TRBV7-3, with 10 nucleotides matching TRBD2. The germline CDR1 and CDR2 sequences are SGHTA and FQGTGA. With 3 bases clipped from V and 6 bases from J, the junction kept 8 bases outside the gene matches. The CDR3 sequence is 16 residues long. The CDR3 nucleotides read TGTGCCAGCAGCTTTCAAGCGGGGGGGGGCGGCAATGAGCAGTTCTTC. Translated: CASSFQAGGGGNEQFF. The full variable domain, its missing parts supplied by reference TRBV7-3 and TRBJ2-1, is GAGVSQTPSNKVTEKGKYVELRCDPISGHTALYWYRQSLGQGPEFLIYFQGTGAADDSGLPNDRFFAVRPEGSVSTLKIQRTERGDSAVYLCASSFQAGGGGNEQFFGPGTRLTVL.

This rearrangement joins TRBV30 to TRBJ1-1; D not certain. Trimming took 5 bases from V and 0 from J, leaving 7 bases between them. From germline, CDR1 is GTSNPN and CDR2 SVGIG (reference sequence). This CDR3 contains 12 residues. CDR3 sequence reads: CAWGRLNTEAFF. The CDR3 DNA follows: TGTGCCTGGGGCAGATTGAACACTGAAGCTTTCTTT.

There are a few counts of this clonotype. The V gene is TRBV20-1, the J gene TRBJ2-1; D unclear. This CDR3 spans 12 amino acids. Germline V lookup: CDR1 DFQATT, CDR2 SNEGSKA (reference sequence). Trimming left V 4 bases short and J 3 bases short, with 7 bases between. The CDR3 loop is CSATPGYNEQFF. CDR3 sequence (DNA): TGCAGTGCTACTCCCGGCTACAATGAGCAGTTCTTC.

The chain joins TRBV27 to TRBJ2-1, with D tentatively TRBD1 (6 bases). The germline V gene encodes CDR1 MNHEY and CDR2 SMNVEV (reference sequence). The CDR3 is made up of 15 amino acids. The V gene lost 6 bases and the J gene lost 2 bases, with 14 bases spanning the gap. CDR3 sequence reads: CASRNFRDTYNEQFF. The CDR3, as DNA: TGTGCCAGCAGGAACTTCCGGGACACCTACAATGAGCAGTTCTTC.